Reported below is one TCR beta chain. These data come from a study of cytomegalovirus exposure and HLA in healthy donors. The PCR had 60 Vbeta and 13 Jbeta primers. This table comes from immunoSEQ multiplex PCR, and its TCRdb copy is limited to in-frame clones, with some not included. The table includes 160,000 or so clones, roughly 87% detected once. The CDR3 loop spans 15 amino acids. Germline CDR1 is SGHVS and CDR2 is FQNEAQ. V was pared by 1 base and J by 9 bases, with 16 bases between. The origin of this receptor is a woman in her thirties in good health and CMV-seronegative. Sequenced sample: PBMCs. The rearrangement links TRBV7-8 to TRBJ2-1; weak D call: TRBD2 (5 bases). The chain's CDR3 is CASSLGVGNAGEQFF. The CDR3 DNA follows: TGTGCCAGCAGCTTAGGAGTTGGGAACGCGGGTGAGCAGTTCTTC. Drawing the rest from reference TRBV7-8 and TRBJ2-1, the complete variable domain is GAGVSQSPRYKVAKRGQDVALRCDPISGHVSLFWYQQALGQGPEFLTYFQNEAQLDKSGLPSDRFFAERPEGSVSTLKIQRTQQEDSAVYLCASSLGVGNAGEQFFGPGTRLTVL.